The 29 T cell receptor beta chains below come from one sample, sequenced in a study of neurological immune-mediated disorders (dated by TCRdb to the late 2010s). According to the study, the label for this sample's time point signals: longitudinal time-point 3. The library was prepared using 5' RACE. Data came from an Illumina HiSeq 2500. The raw public data were reprocessed by TCRdb itself: fastp quality trimming at Q25, MiXCR clonotype calling, in-frame beta chains only. Each CDR3 protein appears once, grouped with its most common genes and DNA. For this sample there are about 45,000 distinct CDR3 sequences; approximately 15% appear just once. Over 9.5% of the sample comes from the top ten. The specimen sequenced was PBMCs. These receptors originate from a young man in good health.

At least ten counts were recorded for this clonotype. J is TRBJ2-3 and V is TRBV6-5; the match to TRBD2 covers 8 bases. The CDR3 is 15 residues long. The V gene's germline CDR1 is MNHEY and CDR2 SVGAGI. The ends lost 2 bases at V and 2 bases at J; junction bases unmatched: 3. This CDR3 reads CASSYRGGHTDTQYF. The CDR3 DNA sequence: TGTGCCAGCAGTTACCGCGGGGGGCACACAGATACGCAGTATTTT.

This clonotype has just a few counts. This sequence joins TRBV29-1 and TRBJ2-7; 7 positions agree with TRBD1. The CDR3 runs 13 residues. CDR1 and CDR2 from the germline V gene are SQVTM and ANQGSEA. Trimming at V came to 5 bases and at J to 5 bases, leaving 9 bases not matched to a gene. CDR3 sequence reads: CSVIRQGTNEQYF. CDR3 nucleotides: TGCAGCGTTATAAGACAGGGTACCAACGAGCAGTACTTC.

At least ten counts were recorded for this clonotype. In DNA form, the CDR3 reads TGTGCCAGCAGCCCCAGGGTGGCGGAAAGCACAGATACGCAGTATTTT. The encoded protein is CASSPRVAESTDTQYF. The chain joins TRBV4-2 to TRBJ2-3, with D possibly TRBD1 on 5 matching bases. The CDR3 has 16 amino acids. Germline V gives CDR1 LGHNA, CDR2 YNFKEQ. V lost 4 bases, J lost 0 bases, and 14 bases lay in between.

This clonotype was recorded many times. The rearrangement links TRBV11-2 to TRBJ2-3; 9 bases align to TRBD2. The CDR3 totals 20 residues. J gave up 5 bases and V 4 bases, and 22 bases lay outside the gene matches. Germline-derived CDR1 and CDR2 are SGHAT and FQNNGV. The CDR3 loop reads CASSSERRGRGRAWIDTQYF. In DNA form, the CDR3 reads TGTGCCAGCAGCTCAGAGAGGAGAGGGCGCGGGAGGGCCTGGATAGATACGCAGTATTTT.

This clonotype was counted many times. The V call is TRBV12-3 or TRBV12-4, the J call TRBJ1-1; D not resolved. V was shortened by 3 bases and J by 1 base, with 6 bases between the two germline ends. CDR3 length equals 13 residues. CDR3 region: CASSLLTNTEAFF. In DNA, the CDR3 is TGTGCCAGCAGTTTGCTTACGAACACTGAAGCTTTCTTT.

This clonotype was detected ten times or more. The rearrangement uses TRBV7-9 and TRBJ1-1; D is undetermined. The CDR3 contains 15 residues. Germline CDR1 reads SEHNR; CDR2 reads FQNEAQ (reference sequence). Trimming stripped 2 bases from V and 1 base from J, with 11 bases between. The CDR3 is CASSLSLAANTEAFF. The CDR3, as DNA: TGTGCCAGCAGCTTAAGCCTGGCAGCGAACACTGAAGCTTTCTTT.

This clonotype was counted once. The chain couples TRBV15 to TRBJ2-6; no definite D call. Trimming cost V 2 bases and J 0 bases, with 11 bases left between them. Germline lookup yields CDR1 LNHNV and CDR2 YYDKDF (reference sequence). CDR3 length equals 17 residues. The CDR3 sequence is CATSRCVLPSGANVLTF. CDR3 DNA sequence: TGTGCCACCAGCAGATGTGTCCTACCCTCTGGGGCCAACGTCCTGACTTTC.

This clonotype showed up many times. This chain joins TRBV20-1 and TRBJ2-7; D unresolved. The germline CDR1 and CDR2 sequences are DFQATT and SNEGSKA (reference sequence). V was pared by 5 bases and J by 6 bases, with 14 bases between. The CDR3 covers 12 residues. CDR3 sequence: CSALGYLPEQYF. In DNA, the CDR3 is TGCAGTGCTCTAGGGTATCTTCCCGAGCAGTACTTC.

There are many counts of this clonotype. V and J are TRBV4-2 and TRBJ2-7; D gene unclear. CDR1 is LGHNA and CDR2 is YNFKEQ in the germline V gene. The length of the CDR3 is 13 residues. V lost 4 bases and J lost 4, with 11 bases in between. CDR3 DNA sequence: TGTGCCAGCAGCCCGGACGGCAATTACGAGCAGTACTTC. Its translation is CASSPDGNYEQYF.

This clonotype came up a few times. The chain joins TRBV5-5 to TRBJ2-6; tentative D call: TRBD1 (6 bases). Per the germline V gene, CDR1 is SGHKS and CDR2 is YYEKEE (reference sequence). The CDR3 contains 18 residues. V lost 0 bases and J lost 0, with 13 bases in between. The CDR3 protein is CASSLAGGPRSGANVLTF. CDR3 DNA: TGTGCCAGCAGCTTGGCTGGGGGCCCACGCTCTGGGGCCAACGTCCTGACTTTC. Based on the CDR3 plus reference TRBV5-5 and TRBJ2-6, the full variable domain is DAGVTQSPTHLIKTRGQQVTLRCSPISGHKSVSWYQQVLGQGPQFIFQYYEKEERGRGNFPDRFSARQFPNYSSELNVNALLLGDSALYLCASSLAGGPRSGANVLTFGAGSRLTVL.

This clonotype was seen ten or more times. The J gene is TRBJ2-1, the V gene TRBV9, with TRBD2 identical over 7 bases. Unmatched junction bases numbered 7, after V lost 3 bases and J lost 4 bases. Looked up from germline, CDR1 is SGDLS and CDR2 is YYNGEE. The CDR3 loop spans 15 amino acids. CDR3 in amino acids: CASSEGRDLYNEQFF. CDR3 in DNA: TGTGCCAGCAGCGAGGGGAGGGACCTATACAATGAGCAGTTCTTC.

This clonotype has at least ten counts. V usage is TRBV7-2 and J usage is TRBJ1-2; tentatively, D is TRBD1 (5 bases). CDR1 and CDR2 (germline): SGHTA, FQGNSA. V was trimmed by 4 bases and J by 10 bases, leaving 16 bases between them. CDR3 length: 13 residues. This CDR3 reads CASSSGASGVYTF. CDR3 bases: TGTGCCAGCAGCTCTGGGGCGAGCGGTGTCTACACCTTC.

V gene TRBV7-3 combines with J gene TRBJ2-3; no clear D gene. The V end was cut by 4 bases, the J end by 6 bases, with 14 bases between. The CDR3 is 14 amino acids. From germline, CDR1 is SGHTA and CDR2 FQGTGA. DNA for the CDR3: TGTGCCAGCAGCTCGCGGTCTAGTCTGGATACGCAGTATTTT. Its translation: CASSSRSSLDTQYF.

This clonotype was counted many times. The chain links TRBV4-1 to TRBJ1-1; D is undetermined. This CDR3 contains 12 residues. Trimming pared 6 bases from V and 3 bases from J, leaving 8 bases between. Germline V gene sequence: CDR1 MGHRA, CDR2 YSYEKL. The CDR3 DNA sequence: TGCGCCAGCAGGCTTTCGGACACTGAAGCTTTCTTT. Translating gives CASRLSDTEAFF.

This clonotype was found many times. The V call is TRBV7-6, the J call TRBJ2-5; no reliable D call. The CDR3 loop spans 12 amino acids. V was clipped by 1 base and J by 5 bases, with 5 bases between them. From germline, CDR1 is SGHVS and CDR2 FNYEAQ. The CDR3 coding sequence is TGTGCCAGCAGCTTAGATGTGGAGACCCAGTACTTC. Translated, it gives CASSLDVETQYF.

This clonotype was found many times. The chain joins TRBV5-1 to TRBJ2-7; no firm D call. This CDR3 spans 12 amino acids. Trimming removed 5 bases from V and 4 bases from J, with 10 bases in between. CDR1 SGHRS and CDR2 YFSETQ come from the germline V gene. The CDR3: CASRNGYYEQYF. In nucleotides, the CDR3 is TGCGCCAGCAGGAACGGCTATTACGAGCAGTACTTC.

Many counts were recorded for this clonotype. The genes are TRBV28 and TRBJ1-1; D might be TRBD1 (5 bases). V lost 2 bases and J lost 1, with 11 bases in between. Germline V gene sequence: CDR1 MDHEN, CDR2 SYDVKM. There are 15 residues in the CDR3. Here the CDR3 reads CASSLTATGNTEAFF. DNA of the CDR3: TGTGCCAGCAGTTTAACCGCAACAGGGAACACTGAAGCTTTCTTT.

This clonotype was seen ten or more times. The chain is built from TRBV20-1 and TRBJ2-1; the D gene is possibly TRBD1 (5 bases). Trimming removed 0 bases at V and 3 bases at J, with 12 bases between. CDR1 DFQATT and CDR2 SNEGSKA come from the germline V gene (reference sequence). The CDR3 has 15 residues. CDR3 sequence reads: CSARDWTNDYNEQFF. The CDR3 bases are TGCAGTGCTAGAGATTGGACAAACGACTACAATGAGCAGTTCTTC.

The rearrangement links TRBV20-1 to TRBJ2-1, with 7 nucleotides matching TRBD1. CDR1 DFQATT and CDR2 SNEGSKA come from the germline V gene (reference sequence). CDR3 size: 14 residues. Losses at the gene ends were 1 base for V and 4 bases for J; bases not matched to a gene: 4. DNA of the CDR3: TGCAGTGCTAGAGGAGACAGGGATTACAATGAGCAGTTCTTC. It translates to CSARGDRDYNEQFF.

This clonotype was detected once. J is TRBJ2-7 and V is TRBV5-1, with TRBD2 matching 14 bases. This CDR3 comprises 22 residues. Germline V gene sequence: CDR1 SGHRS, CDR2 YFSETQ. V was pared by 1 base and J by 0 bases, with 18 bases of the junction left unmatched. The CDR3 protein is CASSLRGLAGDLPGVPSYEQYF. Here the CDR3 DNA reads TGCGCCAGCAGCTTGCGGGGACTAGCGGGAGATCTGCCTGGGGTCCCCTCCTACGAGCAGTACTTC.

This clonotype was recorded once. The final CDR3 position lacks the conserved phenylalanine or tryptophan, pointing to a likely read error. V gene TRBV20-1 combines with J gene TRBJ2-5; 13 nucleotides match TRBD2. This CDR3 has 15 residues. Germline CDR1 DFQATT, CDR2 SNEGSKA (reference sequence). CDR3 residues: CCALRTSGSEGTQYS. The CDR3 DNA reads TGCTGTGCTCTACGGACTAGCGGGAGCGAGGGGACCCAGTACTCC.

This clonotype was counted ten times or more. The gene calls are TRBV7-2 and TRBJ1-6, with 9 bases aligning to TRBD1. This CDR3 spans 15 amino acids. V trimming: 3 bases; J trimming: 7 bases; junction bases outside the gene matches: 4. Germline V gives CDR1 SGHTA, CDR2 FQGNSA. The CDR3 spells CASSLLTGGNSPLHF. The CDR3 DNA is TGTGCCAGCAGCTTGTTGACAGGGGGGAATTCACCCCTCCACTTT.

There are many counts of this clonotype. The genes are TRBV10-3 and TRBJ2-7, with TRBD2 matching over 8 bases. Unmatched junction bases numbered 9, after V lost 2 bases and J lost 0 bases. The germline V gene encodes CDR1 ENHRY and CDR2 SYGVKD. The CDR3 totals 17 residues. DNA of the CDR3: TGTGCCATCAGTGAGAGTACAGGGACTAGGGGCTCCTACGAGCAGTACTTC. Its protein is CAISESTGTRGSYEQYF.

This clonotype has at least ten counts. The chain combines TRBV4-1 with TRBJ1-1, with D maybe TRBD1 (6 bases). The V gene's germline CDR1 is MGHRA and CDR2 YSYEKL. The CDR3 loop spans 15 amino acids. Trimming stripped 4 bases from V and 0 bases from J, with 12 bases between. The CDR3 region is CASSLNRDMNTEAFF. The CDR3 DNA sequence: TGCGCCAGCAGCCTTAACAGGGACATGAACACTGAAGCTTTCTTT.

This clonotype was observed many times. The chain has TRBV12-3 or TRBV12-4 and TRBJ1-1, with a possible D match to TRBD1 (6 bases). Trimming cost V 4 bases and J 10 bases, with 13 bases left between them. This CDR3 has 12 residues. The CDR3 loop reads CASSYNRVGAFF. The CDR3 bases are TGTGCCAGCAGTTACAACAGGGTGGGAGCTTTCTTT.

In this sample, this clonotype turned up many times. The DNA of the CDR3 is TGCAGTGCTAGAGATCTGCTCTTGCAGTTCTTC. Translated: CSARDLLLQFF. The chain has TRBV20-1 and TRBJ2-1, with unresolved D. Germline lookup yields CDR1 DFQATT and CDR2 SNEGSKA (reference sequence). This CDR3 contains 11 residues. V was trimmed by 0 bases and J by 12 bases, leaving 9 bases between them.

A word on this clonotype: At one boundary the junction diverges from the germline segment, which might be a read error. The CDR3 DNA follows: TGTGCCCGCAGTCCCACTGCCAAGCGGGAGGGGGGGGGTCGGAATGAGCAGTTCTTC. This sequence encodes CARSPTAKREGGGRNEQFF. The chain has TRBV27 and TRBJ2-1; TRBD2 matches 10 bases. This CDR3 has 19 amino acids. Germline values: CDR1 MNHEY, CDR2 SMNVEV (reference sequence).

The chain carries TRBV14 and TRBJ2-1; no definite D call. Germline lookup yields CDR1 SGHDN and CDR2 FVKESK. With 4 bases removed from V and 15 bases from J, the gap between germline ends came to 25 bases. This CDR3 contains 15 residues. CDR3 nucleotide sequence: TGTGCCAGCAGCCCGGTGGGTTTCTCCTACAATGAGTGGTTCTTC. It is translated as CASSPVGFSYNEWFF. Full variable domain (missing parts from reference TRBV14 and TRBJ2-1): EAGVTQFPSHSVIEKGQTVTLRCDPISGHDNLYWYRRVMGKEIKFLLHFVKESKQDESGMPNNRFLAERTGGTYSTLKVQPAELEDSGVYFCASSPVGFSYNEWFFGPGTRLTVL.

This clonotype was recorded many times. The chain joins TRBV5-1 to TRBJ1-5, with D possibly TRBD1 on 5 matching bases. CDR3 size: 14 residues. Germline V gives CDR1 SGHRS, CDR2 YFSETQ. V gave up 0 bases and J gave up 11 bases, with 15 bases separating them. The CDR3 bases are TGCGCCAGCAGCTTGGAGGGCCCAGGGTCGGCCCAGCATTTT. Translation gives CASSLEGPGSAQHF.